This entry is about one T cell receptor beta chain. The CDR3 has 16 amino acids. The germline V gene has CDR1 SGHRS and CDR2 YFSETQ. The V and J ends lost 0 bases and 5 bases, in that order; junction bases with no gene match: 10. TCRdb's table, derived via immunoSEQ multiplex PCR, lists solely in-frame clones and lacks some. There are 8,500 to 11,000 clones in the sample; about 35% occur only once, and about 13% lies in the top ten. This sample is part of a study of graft-versus-host responses after intestinal transplantation. Stimulators, about 200,000 irradiated and violet-dye-labeled cells, were plated with about 200,000 CFSE-labeled responder cells.

The TCR sequence derives from a human patient who received an intestinal transplant. The V and J genes are TRBV5-1 and TRBJ2-7, with 8 bases that match TRBD1. The source was alloreactive CD8+ T cells from a mixed lymphocyte reaction culture, collected before intestinal transplant. The subset: CFSE-low proliferating T cells sorted from roughly 6-day pre-transplant mixed lymphocyte reaction (GvH or HvG direction). CDR3 sequence: CASSLGAGTGRNEQYF. CDR3 DNA: TGCGCCAGCAGCTTGGGCGCCGGGACAGGACGTAACGAGCAGTACTTC.